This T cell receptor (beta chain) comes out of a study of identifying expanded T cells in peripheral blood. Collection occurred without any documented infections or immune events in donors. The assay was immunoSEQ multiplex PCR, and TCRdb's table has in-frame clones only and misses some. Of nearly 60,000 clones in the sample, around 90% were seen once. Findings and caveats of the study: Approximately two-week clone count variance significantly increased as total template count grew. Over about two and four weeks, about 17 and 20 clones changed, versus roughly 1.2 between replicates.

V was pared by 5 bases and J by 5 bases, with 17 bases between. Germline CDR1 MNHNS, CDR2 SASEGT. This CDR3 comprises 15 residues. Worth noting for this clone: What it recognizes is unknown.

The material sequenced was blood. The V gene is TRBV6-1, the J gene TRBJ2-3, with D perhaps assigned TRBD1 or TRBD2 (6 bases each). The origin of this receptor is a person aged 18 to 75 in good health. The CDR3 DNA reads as TGTGCCAGCAGTCCCCGGAGGGGGGTGAGAGATACGCAGTATTTT. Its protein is CASSPRRGVRDTQYF.